This T cell receptor (beta chain) came from a study of blood T cell repertoires in COVID-19. Overall study: Samples representing acute and convalescent COVID-19 were sourced from the United States, Italy and Spain. Sources were T cells, B-cell-depleted T cells, or PBMCs; the material itself was cDNA or gDNA.

CDR1 and CDR2 (germline): LGHNA, YNFKEQ. The CDR3 loop spans 15 amino acids. V dropped 2 bases and J dropped 4 bases, with 15 bases sitting between them. Participants' own reports of clinical history determined their cohort assignment. Two negative PCRs, clearance, or symptom resolution had been documented for recovered Cohort 3 donors. The protocol was immunoSEQ multiplex PCR, while the TCRdb copy is restricted to in-frame clones and leaves out a portion. The profile shows over 300,000 clones, 86% of them singletons. The sample comprised PBMCs or T cells enriched from blood (not recorded which). This clonotype originated in a woman aged 18-29 years who had recovered from COVID-19. The V call is TRBV4-2, the J call TRBJ2-7; a weak D match, TRBD1 (7 bases). The DNA of the CDR3 is TGTGCCAGCAGCCAATCTGCGGGACAGAGGTACGAGCAGTACTTC. The encoded protein is CASSQSAGQRYEQYF.